The 21 T cell receptor beta chains below come from one sample, sequenced in a study of CD8+CD57+ T cells in acquired aplastic anemia. Genomic DNA served as template for TCR beta VDJ and CDR3 profiling. TCRdb re-analysed the reads in MiXCR, keeping a single row per CDR3 protein. The sample holds around 430,000 distinct CDR3 sequences, about a third seen once. Patients who underwent sequencing had shown CD8+CD57+ cell expansion by flow cytometry. The sequenced sample consisted of sorted CD4+, CD8+, or CD8+CD57+ T cells (not recorded which) from PBMCs. These receptors all stem from a human donor with aplastic anemia.

Details on this clonotype: One junction end disagrees with the germline gene, perhaps due to a read error. The rearrangement joins TRBV2 to TRBJ1-1; D is ambiguous. Per germline, CDR1 SNHLY and CDR2 FYNNEI. The CDR3 loop spans 14 amino acids. CDR3 DNA sequence: TGTGCCAGCAGCTCCCCGGCAATGATCACTGAAGCCTTCTTT. Residues: CASSSPAMITEAFF.

This rearrangement joins TRBV7-2 to TRBJ2-7, with D hard to call. This CDR3 spans 14 amino acids. The germline gives CDR1 SGHTA, CDR2 FQGNSA. V was shortened by 5 bases and J by 0 bases, with 11 bases between the two germline ends. The CDR3 protein is CASSTPRSSYEQYF. In DNA form, the CDR3 reads TGTGCCAGCAGCACACCTCGATCCTCCTACGAGCAGTACTTC.

This chain links TRBV5-5 with TRBJ1-2, with D maybe TRBD1 (5 bases). The germline V gene encodes CDR1 SGHKS and CDR2 YYEKEE (reference sequence). This CDR3 is 15 amino acids long. Trimming pared 0 bases from V and 4 bases from J, leaving 13 bases between. CDR3 sequence reads: CASSLAGTGPYGYTF. CDR3 sequence (DNA): TGTGCCAGCAGCTTGGCCGGGACGGGACCCTATGGCTACACCTTC.

This clonotype occurred once. In DNA, the CDR3 is TGTGCCAGCAGCTTAGAAGGACGCCACAATGAGCAGTTCTTC. Its translation is CASSLEGRHNEQFF. The chain recombines TRBV7-9 with TRBJ2-1; no definite D call. V lost 1 base and J 5 bases, leaving 9 bases between the germline ends. Germline values: CDR1 SEHNR, CDR2 FQNEAQ (reference sequence). The CDR3 sequence is 14 residues long.

The chain is built from TRBV7-9 and TRBJ2-4, with a tentative D call TRBD1 (6 bases). Germline V gives CDR1 SEHNR, CDR2 FQNEAQ (reference sequence). This CDR3 comprises 12 residues. Trimming removed 5 bases from V and 10 bases from J, with 12 bases in between. The CDR3 nucleotides are TGTGCCAGCAGCGCTAACAGGGTTATTCAGTACTTC. This translates into CASSANRVIQYF.

About this clonotype: The germline gene is not matched at one end of the junction; a read error may be the cause. The gene calls are TRBV7-3 and TRBJ1-4, with D perhaps matching TRBD1 (5 bases). The germline CDR1 and CDR2 sequences are SGHTA and FQGTGA. The CDR3 is made up of 13 amino acids. CDR3 nucleotides: TGTGCCAGCGGCTTAGGGGTGGGGGAAAAACTGTTTTTT. Translated, it gives CASGLGVGEKLFF. Full variable domain (missing parts from reference TRBV7-3 and TRBJ1-4): GAGVSQTPSNKVTEKGKYVELRCDPISGHTALYWYRQSLGQGPEFLIYFQGTGAADDSGLPNDRFFAVRPEGSVSTLKIQRTERGDSAVYLCASGLGVGEKLFFGSGTQLSVL.

This clonotype was counted a few times. This chain links TRBV2 with TRBJ2-2, with D tentatively TRBD1 (5 bases). The V end was cut by 6 bases, the J end by 5 bases, with 16 bases between. The CDR3 has 15 amino acids. The germline CDR1 and CDR2 sequences are SNHLY and FYNNEI. CDR3 protein: CASSPNGALTGELFF. For the CDR3, the DNA is TGTGCCAGCAGCCCGAATGGGGCGCTTACCGGGGAGCTGTTTTTT.

The table lists this clonotype with many counts. This chain connects TRBV29-1 to TRBJ1-1, with 7 bases lining up with TRBD1. The CDR3 is made up of 13 amino acids. Germline assignment: CDR1 SQVTM and CDR2 ANQGSEA. J was trimmed by 3 bases and V by 4 bases; bases with no gene match: 5. The CDR3 nucleotides read TGCAGCGTTGGGGGACAGCTCGACACTGAAGCTTTCTTT. Its protein product is CSVGGQLDTEAFF.

This chain joins TRBV2 and TRBJ1-5; D ambiguous. Trimming pared 8 bases from V and 4 bases from J, leaving 12 bases between. Germline assignment: CDR1 SNHLY and CDR2 FYNNEI. This CDR3 region has 13 residues. The CDR3 region has the DNA TGTGCCAGCTCACCCGGAGAAAATCAGCCCCAGCATTTT. Its protein product is CASSPGENQPQHF. Full variable domain (outside the CDR3, taken from reference TRBV2 and TRBJ1-5): EPEVTQTPSHQVTQMGQEVILRCVPISNHLYFYWYRQILGQKVEFLVSFYNNEISEKSEIFDDQFSVERPDGSNFTLKIRSTKLEDSAMYFCASSPGENQPQHFGDGTRLSIL.

This clonotype was seen repeatedly, ten times or more. The genes are TRBV15 and TRBJ1-2; 9 bases agree with TRBD1. This CDR3 has 16 residues. The trim removed 0 bases at V and 8 bases at J, leaving 10 bases unmatched. Looked up from germline, CDR1 is LNHNV and CDR2 is YYDKDF (reference sequence). CDR3 region: CATSRDRTGGRRGYTF. For the CDR3, the DNA is TGTGCCACCAGCAGAGATCGTACAGGGGGCCGTAGAGGCTACACCTTC.

This clonotype has more than one count but fewer than ten. This chain uses TRBV2 with TRBJ1-2; D may be TRBD1 (6 bases). The CDR3 is 14 residues long. The V gene's germline CDR1 is SNHLY and CDR2 FYNNEI. Trimming removed 6 bases at V and 2 bases at J, with 13 bases between. The CDR3 DNA sequence: TGTGCCAGCAGGCTCGCGGGGGGCAACTATGGCTACACCTTC. This sequence encodes CASRLAGGNYGYTF.

This clonotype appeared many times. The chain uses TRBV2 and TRBJ2-7; TRBD1 matches at 9 bases. Germline assignment: CDR1 SNHLY and CDR2 FYNNEI. This CDR3 has 14 residues. V was pared by 6 bases and J by 6 bases, with 9 bases of the junction left unmatched. CDR3 residues: CASRAGQGPSEQYF. The CDR3 DNA sequence: TGTGCCAGCAGAGCCGGACAGGGGCCATCCGAGCAGTACTTC.

This clonotype appeared many times. The CDR3 coding sequence is TGTGCCAGCAGCGTAGAGGGCTTTGGGGCCAACGTCCTGACTTTC. Its protein is CASSVEGFGANVLTF. J is TRBJ2-6 and V is TRBV9, with unresolved D. Germline values: CDR1 SGDLS, CDR2 YYNGEE. The CDR3 consists of 15 residues. Trimming stripped 0 bases from V and 3 bases from J, with 7 bases between.

This clonotype was recorded at least ten times. V usage is TRBV19 and J usage is TRBJ1-1, with D hard to call. The germline V and J ends were trimmed by 4 bases and 2 bases, with 11 bases remaining between them. The CDR3 totals 14 residues. From germline, CDR1 is LNHDA and CDR2 SQIVND (reference sequence). This CDR3 reads CASSSRTGNTEAFF. DNA for the CDR3: TGTGCCAGTAGTAGTAGGACGGGTAACACTGAAGCTTTCTTT.

In the case of this clonotype: One end of the junction does not line up with germline, which may come from a read error. This sequence joins TRBV5-8 and TRBJ2-1; D call uncertain. The CDR3 covers 14 residues. CDR1 and CDR2 (germline): SGHTS, YDEGEE. The CDR3 loop is CASSSRRGDNDQFF. The CDR3 bases are TGTGCCAGCAGCTCTAGGAGAGGAGACAATGACCAGTTCTTC. Combining the CDR3 with reference TRBV5-8 and TRBJ2-1 gives the whole variable domain EAGVTQSPTHLIKTRGQQATLRCSPISGHTSVYWYQQALGLGLQFLLWYDEGEERNRGNFPPRFSGRQFPNYSSELNVNALELEDSALYLCASSSRRGDNDQFFGPGTRLTVL.

This clonotype has a handful of counts. The CDR3 bases are TGTGCCAGCAGCGCTTACAGTGGTGGCAATCAGCCCCAGCATTTT. This sequence encodes CASSAYSGGNQPQHF. The rearrangement joins TRBV6-1 to TRBJ1-5; D ambiguous. The CDR3 is made up of 15 amino acids. The germline V gene encodes CDR1 MNHNS and CDR2 SASEGT. The V end was cut by 6 bases, the J end by 2 bases, with 14 bases between.

This clonotype was seen repeatedly, ten times or more. The V gene is TRBV20-1, the J gene TRBJ1-5; TRBD1 aligns across 9 bases. CDR3 length equals 15 residues. Germline-derived CDR1 and CDR2 are DFQATT and SNEGSKA (reference sequence). Trimming removed 3 bases from V and 7 bases from J; junction bases left unmatched: 10. The CDR3: CSASPGTGSGQPQHF. The CDR3 DNA is TGCAGTGCTAGCCCTGGGACAGGGAGTGGGCAGCCCCAGCATTTT.

V gene TRBV25-1 combines with J gene TRBJ1-6, with 10 positions matching TRBD1. Germline trimming cut 4 bases from V and 10 bases from J; bases unmatched to any gene: 4. CDR3 length: 14 residues. The germline gives CDR1 MGHDK, CDR2 SYGVNS. In DNA form, the CDR3 reads TGTGCCAGCAGTGCGACAGGGGGCGTCTCACCCCTCCACTTT. Residues: CASSATGGVSPLHF.

This clonotype was counted only a few times. The V gene is TRBV2, the J gene TRBJ2-2; D is possibly TRBD2 (5 bases). Between the trimmed V and J ends, which lost 3 bases and 1 base, there was a span of 12 bases. This CDR3 region has 16 residues. Per germline, CDR1 SNHLY and CDR2 FYNNEI. The DNA of the CDR3 is TGTGCCAGCAGTGAGTCTGGCGGAGGGAACACCGGGGAGCTGTTTTTT. Amino acids: CASSESGGGNTGELFF.

This clonotype occurred a few times. A read error is likely, as this CDR3 ends without the conserved phenylalanine or tryptophan. This sequence joins TRBV9 and TRBJ2-7, with 8 bases fitting TRBD1. Germline V CDR1 and CDR2: SGDLS, YYNGEE. This CDR3 spans 14 amino acids. J was trimmed by 4 bases and V by 4 bases; bases with no gene match: 7. As DNA, the CDR3 is TGTGCCAGCAGCATCGGACAGGGAAATTACGAGCAGTACCTC. It encodes CASSIGQGNYEQYL.

The gene calls are TRBV6-5 and TRBJ1-2; perhaps TRBD1 as D (6 bases). CDR1 is MNHEY and CDR2 is SVGAGI in the germline V gene. The CDR3 has 14 residues. Deletions cut 1 base from V and 8 bases from J, with 14 bases between. This CDR3 is CASSYLSRGEGYTF. The CDR3 DNA reads TGTGCCAGCAGTTACTTGTCCAGGGGAGAGGGCTACACCTTC.